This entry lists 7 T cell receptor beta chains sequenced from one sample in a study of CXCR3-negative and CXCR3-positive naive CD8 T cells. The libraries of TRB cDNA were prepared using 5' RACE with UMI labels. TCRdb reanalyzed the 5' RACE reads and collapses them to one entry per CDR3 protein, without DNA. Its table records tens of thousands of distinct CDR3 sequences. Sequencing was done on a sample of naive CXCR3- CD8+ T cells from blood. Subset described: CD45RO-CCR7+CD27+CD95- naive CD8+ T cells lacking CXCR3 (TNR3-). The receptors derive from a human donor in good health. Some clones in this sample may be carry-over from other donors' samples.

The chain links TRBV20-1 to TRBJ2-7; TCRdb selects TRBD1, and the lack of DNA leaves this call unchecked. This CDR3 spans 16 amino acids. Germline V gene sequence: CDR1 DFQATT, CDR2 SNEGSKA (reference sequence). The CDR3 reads CSARDSGTGGGYEQYF.

The CDR3 is CAWSVIIGDTQYF. The chain is built from TRBV30 and TRBJ2-3. CDR3 length: 13 residues. The V gene's germline CDR1 is GTSNPN and CDR2 SVGIG (reference sequence).

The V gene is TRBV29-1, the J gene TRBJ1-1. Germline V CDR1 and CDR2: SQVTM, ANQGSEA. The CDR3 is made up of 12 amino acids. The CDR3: CSAQVMNTEAFF.

CDR3: CASSWDGTSTDTQYF. The rearrangement uses TRBV5-1 and TRBJ2-3. The CDR3 extends over 15 amino acids. Per germline, CDR1 SGHRS and CDR2 YFSETQ.

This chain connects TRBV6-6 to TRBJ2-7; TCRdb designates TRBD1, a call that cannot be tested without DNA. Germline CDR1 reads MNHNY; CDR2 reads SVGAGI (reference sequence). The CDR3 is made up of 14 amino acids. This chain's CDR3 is CASSHSPGDHEQYF.

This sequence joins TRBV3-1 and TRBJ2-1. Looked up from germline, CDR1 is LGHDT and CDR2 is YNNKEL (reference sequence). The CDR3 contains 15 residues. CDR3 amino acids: CASSHTLIGNNEQFF.

The CDR3 protein is CASSLVARTTEAFF. The chain uses TRBV7-9 and TRBJ1-1. The length of the CDR3 is 14 residues. Germline V gene lookup returns CDR1 SEHNR and CDR2 FQNEAQ (reference sequence).